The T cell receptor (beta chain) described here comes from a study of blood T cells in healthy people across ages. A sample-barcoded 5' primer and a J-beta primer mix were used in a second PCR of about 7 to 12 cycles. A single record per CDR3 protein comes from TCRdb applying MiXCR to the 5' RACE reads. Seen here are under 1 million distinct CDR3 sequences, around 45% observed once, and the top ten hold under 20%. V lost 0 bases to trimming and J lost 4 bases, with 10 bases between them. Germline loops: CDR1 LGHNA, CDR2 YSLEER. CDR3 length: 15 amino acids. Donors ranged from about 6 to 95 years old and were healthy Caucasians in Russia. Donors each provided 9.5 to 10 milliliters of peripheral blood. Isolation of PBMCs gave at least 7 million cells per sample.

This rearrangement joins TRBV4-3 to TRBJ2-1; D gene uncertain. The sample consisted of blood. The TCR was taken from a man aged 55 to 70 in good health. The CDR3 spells CASSQDPGPYNEQFF. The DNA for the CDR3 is TGCGCCAGCAGCCAAGACCCCGGACCTTACAATGAGCAGTTCTTC.